This T cell receptor beta chain stems from a study of blood T cell repertoires in COVID-19. Using immunoSEQ multiplex PCR, the repertoire was profiled, and TCRdb retains in-frame clones only, with some absent. The repertoire has a few hundred thousand clones, 80% to 90% of them found once; the top ten carry roughly 1.1%. V lost 4 bases to trimming and J lost 3 bases, with 13 bases between them. This CDR3 contains 15 residues. Germline V gives CDR1 SGHRS, CDR2 YFSETQ. Material for sequencing was peripheral blood. The chain is built from TRBV5-1 and TRBJ2-2, with a tentative D call TRBD1 (5 bases). The TCR was taken from a woman in her forties or fifties with acute or convalescent COVID-19. Here the CDR3 reads CASSPITGDTGELFF. The CDR3 coding sequence is TGCGCCAGCAGCCCGATCACAGGAGACACCGGGGAGCTGTTTTTT.